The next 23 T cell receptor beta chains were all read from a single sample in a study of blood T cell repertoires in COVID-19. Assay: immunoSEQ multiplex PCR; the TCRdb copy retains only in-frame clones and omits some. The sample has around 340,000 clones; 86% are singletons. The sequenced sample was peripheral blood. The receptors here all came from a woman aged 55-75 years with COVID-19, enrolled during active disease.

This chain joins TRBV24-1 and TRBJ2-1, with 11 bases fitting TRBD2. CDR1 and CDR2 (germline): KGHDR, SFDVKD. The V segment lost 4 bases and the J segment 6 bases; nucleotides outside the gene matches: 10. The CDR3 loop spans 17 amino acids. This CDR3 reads CATSDPPGTSGSNEQFF. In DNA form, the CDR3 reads TGTGCCACCAGTGACCCCCCCGGGACTAGCGGCTCCAATGAGCAGTTCTTC.

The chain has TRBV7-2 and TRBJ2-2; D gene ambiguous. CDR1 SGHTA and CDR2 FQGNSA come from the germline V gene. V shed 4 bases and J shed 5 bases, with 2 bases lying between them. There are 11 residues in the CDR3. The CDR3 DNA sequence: TGTGCCAGCAGCTCGACCGGGGAGCTGTTTTTT. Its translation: CASSSTGELFF.

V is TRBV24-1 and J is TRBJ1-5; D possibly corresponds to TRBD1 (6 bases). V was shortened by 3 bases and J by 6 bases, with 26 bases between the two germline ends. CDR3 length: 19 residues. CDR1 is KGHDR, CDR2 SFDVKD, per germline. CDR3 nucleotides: TGTGCCACCAGTGATCCCTCGGGAGGGGGAAGGTATCGCTGTCAGCCCCAGCATTTT. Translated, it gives CATSDPSGGGRYRCQPQHF.

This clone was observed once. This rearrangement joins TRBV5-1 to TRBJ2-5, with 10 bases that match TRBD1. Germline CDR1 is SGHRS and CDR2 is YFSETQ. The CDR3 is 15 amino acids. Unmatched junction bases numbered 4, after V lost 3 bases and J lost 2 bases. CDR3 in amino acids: CASSSTGGGQETQYF. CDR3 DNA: TGCGCCAGCAGCTCGACAGGGGGCGGACAAGAGACCCAGTACTTC.

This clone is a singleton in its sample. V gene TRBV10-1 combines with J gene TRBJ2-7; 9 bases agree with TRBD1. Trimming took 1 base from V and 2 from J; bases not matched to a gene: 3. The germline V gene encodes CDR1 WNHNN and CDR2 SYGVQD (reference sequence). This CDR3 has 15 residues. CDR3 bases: TGCGCCAGCAGTGAGTTGGGGACAGGGACCTACGAGCAGTACTTC. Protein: CASSELGTGTYEQYF.

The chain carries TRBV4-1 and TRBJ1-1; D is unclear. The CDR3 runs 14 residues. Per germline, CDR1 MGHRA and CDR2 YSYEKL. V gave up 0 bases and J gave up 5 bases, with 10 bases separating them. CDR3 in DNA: TGCGCCAGCAGCCAAGATAAACGGGGAACTGAAGCTTTCTTT. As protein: CASSQDKRGTEAFF.

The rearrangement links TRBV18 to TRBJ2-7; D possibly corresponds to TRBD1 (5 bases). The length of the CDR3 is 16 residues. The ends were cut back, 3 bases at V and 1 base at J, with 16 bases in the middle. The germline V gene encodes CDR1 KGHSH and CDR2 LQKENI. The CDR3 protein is CASSPTPRQQSYEQYF. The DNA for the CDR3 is TGTGCCAGCTCACCCACCCCTAGACAGCAGTCCTACGAGCAGTACTTC. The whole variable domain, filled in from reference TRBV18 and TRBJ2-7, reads NAGVMQNPRHLVRRRGQEARLRCSPMKGHSHVYWYRQLPEEGLKFMVYLQKENIIDESGMPKERFSAEFPKEGPSILRIQQVVRGDSAAYFCASSPTPRQQSYEQYFGPGTRLTVT.

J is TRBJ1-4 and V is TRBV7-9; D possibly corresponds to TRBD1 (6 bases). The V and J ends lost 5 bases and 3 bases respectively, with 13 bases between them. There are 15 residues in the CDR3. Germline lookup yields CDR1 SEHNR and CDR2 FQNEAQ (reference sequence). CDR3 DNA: TGTGCCAGCAGCCCCCAGGCAGGGGCTAATGAAAAACTGTTTTTT. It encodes CASSPQAGANEKLFF.

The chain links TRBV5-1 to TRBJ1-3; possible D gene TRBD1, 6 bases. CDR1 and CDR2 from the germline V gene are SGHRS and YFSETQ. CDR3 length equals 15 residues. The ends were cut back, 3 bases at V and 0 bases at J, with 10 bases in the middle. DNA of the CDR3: TGCGCCAGCAGCTCAGGGGTGCCCTCTGGAAACACCATATATTTT. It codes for CASSSGVPSGNTIYF.

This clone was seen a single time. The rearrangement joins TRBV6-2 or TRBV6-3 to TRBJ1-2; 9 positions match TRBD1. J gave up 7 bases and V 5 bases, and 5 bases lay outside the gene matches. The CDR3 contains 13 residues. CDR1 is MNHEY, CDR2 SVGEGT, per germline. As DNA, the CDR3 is TGTGCCAGCAGTAATACAGGGGGCGGTGGCTACACCTTC. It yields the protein CASSNTGGGGYTF.

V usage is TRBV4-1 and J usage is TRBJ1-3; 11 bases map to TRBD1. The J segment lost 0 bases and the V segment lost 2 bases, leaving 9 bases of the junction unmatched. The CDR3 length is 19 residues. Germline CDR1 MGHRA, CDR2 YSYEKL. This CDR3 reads CASSQRDRGFTSSGNTIYF. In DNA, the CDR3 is TGCGCCAGCAGCCAACGGGACAGGGGGTTCACGAGCTCTGGAAACACCATATATTTT.

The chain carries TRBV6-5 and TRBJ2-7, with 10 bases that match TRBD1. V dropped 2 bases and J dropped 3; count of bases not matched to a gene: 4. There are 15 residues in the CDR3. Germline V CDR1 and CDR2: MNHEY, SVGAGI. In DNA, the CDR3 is TGTGCCAGCAGTTACCTTGGGACAGGGGACTACGAGCAGTACTTC. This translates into CASSYLGTGDYEQYF.

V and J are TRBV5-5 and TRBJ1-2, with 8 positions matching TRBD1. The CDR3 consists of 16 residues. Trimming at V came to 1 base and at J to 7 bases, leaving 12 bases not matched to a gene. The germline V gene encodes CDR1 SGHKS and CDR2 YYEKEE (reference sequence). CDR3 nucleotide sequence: TGTGCCAGCAGCTTGCGCGGGACAGGCGATTCCTCTGGCTACACCTTC. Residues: CASSLRGTGDSSGYTF.

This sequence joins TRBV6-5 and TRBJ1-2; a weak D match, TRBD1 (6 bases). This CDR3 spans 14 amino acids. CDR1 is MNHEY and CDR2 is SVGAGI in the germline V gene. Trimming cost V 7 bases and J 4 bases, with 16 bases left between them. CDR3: CASTKTGGVYGYTF. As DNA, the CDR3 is TGTGCCAGCACCAAAACGGGGGGCGTCTATGGCTACACCTTC.

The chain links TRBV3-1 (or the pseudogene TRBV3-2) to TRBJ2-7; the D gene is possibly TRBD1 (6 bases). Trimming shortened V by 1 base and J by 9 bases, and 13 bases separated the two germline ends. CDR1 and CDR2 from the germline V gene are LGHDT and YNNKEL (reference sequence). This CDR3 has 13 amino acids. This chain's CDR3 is CASSQGDRSGQYF. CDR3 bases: TGTGCCAGCAGCCAAGGCGACAGGTCGGGGCAGTACTTC.

The CDR3 region is CASSQGGPGANVLTF. DNA of the CDR3: TGTGCCAGCAGCCAAGGGGGCCCTGGGGCCAACGTCCTGACTTTC. The gene calls are TRBV6-6 and TRBJ2-6, with 7 bases fitting TRBD1. V was clipped by 6 bases and J by 2 bases; unmatched bases: 4. This CDR3 comprises 15 residues. CDR1 MNHNY and CDR2 SVGAGI come from the germline V gene (reference sequence).

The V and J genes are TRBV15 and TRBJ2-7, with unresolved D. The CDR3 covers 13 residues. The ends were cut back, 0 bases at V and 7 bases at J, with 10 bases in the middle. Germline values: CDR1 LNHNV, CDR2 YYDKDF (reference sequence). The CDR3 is CATSREAPGEQYF. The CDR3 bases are TGTGCCACCAGCAGAGAGGCCCCCGGGGAGCAGTACTTC.

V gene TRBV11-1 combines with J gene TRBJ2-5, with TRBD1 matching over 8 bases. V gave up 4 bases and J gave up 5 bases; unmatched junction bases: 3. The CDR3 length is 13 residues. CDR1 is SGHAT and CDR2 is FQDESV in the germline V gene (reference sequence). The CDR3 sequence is CASSSRQGETQYF. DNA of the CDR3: TGTGCCAGCAGCTCGAGACAGGGGGAGACCCAGTACTTC.

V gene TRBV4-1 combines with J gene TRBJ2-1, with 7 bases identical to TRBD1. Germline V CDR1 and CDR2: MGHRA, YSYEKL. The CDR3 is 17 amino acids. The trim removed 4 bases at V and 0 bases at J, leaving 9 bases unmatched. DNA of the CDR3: TGCGCCAGCAGCCGGCATCTTTCAGGGGGCTCCTACAATGAGCAGTTCTTC. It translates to CASSRHLSGGSYNEQFF.

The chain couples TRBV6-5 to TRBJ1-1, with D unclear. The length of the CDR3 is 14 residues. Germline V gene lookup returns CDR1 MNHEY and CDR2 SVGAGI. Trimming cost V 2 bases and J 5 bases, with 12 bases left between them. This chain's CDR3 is CASSYGGRRTEAFF. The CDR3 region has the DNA TGTGCCAGCAGTTACGGAGGGCGGCGTACTGAAGCTTTCTTT.

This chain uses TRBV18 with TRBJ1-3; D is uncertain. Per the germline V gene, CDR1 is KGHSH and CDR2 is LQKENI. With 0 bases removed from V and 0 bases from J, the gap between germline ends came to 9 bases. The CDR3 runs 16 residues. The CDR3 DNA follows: TGTGCCAGCTCACCACCGTCGTTGAGCTCTGGAAACACCATATATTTT. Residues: CASSPPSLSSGNTIYF.

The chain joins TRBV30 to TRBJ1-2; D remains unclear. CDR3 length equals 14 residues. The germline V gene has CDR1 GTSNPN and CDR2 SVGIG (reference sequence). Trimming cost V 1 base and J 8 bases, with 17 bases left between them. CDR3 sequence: CAWSAISAWEGYTF. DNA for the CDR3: TGTGCCTGGAGTGCAATCAGCGCCTGGGAGGGCTACACCTTC. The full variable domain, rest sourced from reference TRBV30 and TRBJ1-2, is SQTIHQWPATLVQPVGSPLSLECTVEGTSNPNLYWYRQAAGRGLQLLFYSVGIGQISSEVPQNLSASRPQDRQFILSSKKLLLSDSGFYLCAWSAISAWEGYTFGSGTRLTVV.

The CDR3 is CASSIRLAGSYNEQFF. CDR3 nucleotide sequence: TGTGCCAGTAGTATAAGGTTGGCAGGGTCCTACAATGAGCAGTTCTTC. The chain has TRBV19 and TRBJ2-1; D is possibly TRBD1 (5 bases). This CDR3 is 16 amino acids long. Deletions cut 2 bases from V and 1 base from J, with 12 bases between. Germline-derived CDR1 and CDR2 are LNHDA and SQIVND (reference sequence). Full variable domain (outside the CDR3, taken from reference TRBV19 and TRBJ2-1): DGGITQSPKYLFRKEGQNVTLSCEQNLNHDAMYWYRQDPGQGLRLIYYSQIVNDFQKGDIAEGYSVSREKKESFPLTVTSAQKNPTAFYLCASSIRLAGSYNEQFFGPGTRLTVL.